Each of the 10 T cell receptor beta chains below was sequenced from the same sample in a study of blood T cells in healthy people across ages. The use of a sample-barcoded 5' primer and a J-beta primer mix characterized a second PCR of about 7 to 12 cycles. TCRdb reprocessed the 5' RACE reads with MiXCR, giving one entry per CDR3 protein. The sample has approximately 900,000 distinct CDR3 sequences; almost 30% are singletons. These data were also filed under a second study, of T cells of mothers and their children.

Material for sequencing was blood. These receptors originate from a woman aged 40 to 50 in good health.

This clonotype was observed many times. The rearrangement links TRBV15 to TRBJ2-7; D gene unclear. CDR1 and CDR2 from the germline V gene are LNHNV and YYDKDF (reference sequence). V was pared by 0 bases and J by 2 bases, with 8 bases between. CDR3 length: 14 amino acids. CDR3 region: CATSRDTGAYEQYF. CDR3 bases: TGTGCCACCAGCAGAGATACGGGCGCCTACGAGCAGTACTTC.

This clonotype was counted at least ten times. This rearrangement joins TRBV7-3 to TRBJ2-7; D may be TRBD1 or TRBD2 (7 bases each). The CDR3 has 16 residues. The V gene lost 4 bases and the J gene lost 3 bases, with 19 bases spanning the gap. CDR1 and CDR2 from the germline V gene are SGHTA and FQGTGA. The CDR3 DNA is TGTGCCAGCAGCTCATCCCCCGACAGGGAGGGCTACGAGCAGTACTTC. As protein: CASSSSPDREGYEQYF.

The chain combines TRBV13 with TRBJ1-2, with 7 bases lining up with TRBD1. CDR1 PRHDT and CDR2 FYEKMQ come from the germline V gene (reference sequence). Germline trimming cut 6 bases from V and 6 bases from J; bases unmatched to any gene: 10. This CDR3 is built from 14 residues. CDR3 nucleotide sequence: TGTGCCAGCAGTTACCGGACAGGTTCCCATGGCTACACCTTC. Encoded protein: CASSYRTGSHGYTF.

This clonotype came up a few times. CDR3 bases: TGCGCCAGCAGCCAAGGGACCCCGGGACAGGGGAATCAGCCCCAGCATTTT. It is translated as CASSQGTPGQGNQPQHF. V is TRBV4-3 and J is TRBJ1-5, with TRBD1 identical over 10 bases. V was clipped by 1 base and J by 4 bases; unmatched bases: 7. CDR3 length: 17 amino acids. Germline CDR1 LGHNA, CDR2 YSLEER.

This sequence joins TRBV28 and TRBJ1-1; unclear D gene. The germline V gene has CDR1 MDHEN and CDR2 SYDVKM. The CDR3 consists of 12 residues. V dropped 6 bases and J dropped 5 bases, with 10 bases sitting between them. The CDR3 loop reads CASRPTITEAFF. Written as DNA, the CDR3 is TGTGCCAGCAGACCGACAATTACTGAAGCTTTCTTT.

There are many counts of this clonotype. This sequence joins TRBV6-2 or TRBV6-3 and TRBJ2-7; D gene unclear. V shed 0 bases and J shed 2 bases, with 8 bases lying between them. The CDR3 loop spans 14 amino acids. The V gene's germline CDR1 is MNHEY and CDR2 SVGEGT. DNA for the CDR3: TGTGCCAGCAGTTACTCCTGGGTTACCTACGAGCAGTACTTC. Protein product: CASSYSWVTYEQYF.

There are many counts of this clonotype. The chain has TRBV4-3 and TRBJ1-2; a possible D gene is TRBD1 (5 bases). This CDR3 region has 16 residues. The V end lost 4 bases, the J end lost 5 bases, and 20 bases lay between the germline ends. Germline V gene data show CDR1 as LGHNA and CDR2 as YSLEER. This chain's CDR3 is CASSPRHRDGGYGYTF. The CDR3 DNA follows: TGCGCCAGCAGCCCCAGGCACCGGGACGGCGGGTATGGCTACACCTTC.

This clonotype was observed a few times. The chain uses TRBV5-6 and TRBJ1-2, with D maybe TRBD1 (5 bases). V gave up 0 bases and J gave up 8 bases, with 14 bases separating them. The CDR3 is 14 residues long. The germline V gene encodes CDR1 SGHDT and CDR2 YYEEEE. The CDR3 DNA sequence: TGTGCCAGCAGCTTGGATCGGGGCGCGGTAGGCTACACCTTC. It specifies CASSLDRGAVGYTF.

The V call is TRBV7-2, the J call TRBJ1-2; D is undetermined. The length of the CDR3 is 15 residues. Germline CDR1 and CDR2: SGHTA and FQGNSA. Trimming shortened V by 5 bases and J by 4 bases, and 17 bases separated the two germline ends. The CDR3 DNA reads as TGTGCCAGCAGCCATAGTCGGGTTTGGGGCTATGGCTACACCTTC. Translation: CASSHSRVWGYGYTF.

In regard to this clonotype: Given a much more abundant clone one base away, this may be a read error. V is TRBV6-1 and J is TRBJ1-5, with D unresolved. The CDR3 runs 14 residues. From germline, CDR1 is MNHNS and CDR2 SASEGT. The CDR3 nucleotides are TGTGTCAGTTTGCCCCTGTCGAACAATCAGCCCCAGCATTTT. Amino acids: CVSLPLSNNQPQHF.